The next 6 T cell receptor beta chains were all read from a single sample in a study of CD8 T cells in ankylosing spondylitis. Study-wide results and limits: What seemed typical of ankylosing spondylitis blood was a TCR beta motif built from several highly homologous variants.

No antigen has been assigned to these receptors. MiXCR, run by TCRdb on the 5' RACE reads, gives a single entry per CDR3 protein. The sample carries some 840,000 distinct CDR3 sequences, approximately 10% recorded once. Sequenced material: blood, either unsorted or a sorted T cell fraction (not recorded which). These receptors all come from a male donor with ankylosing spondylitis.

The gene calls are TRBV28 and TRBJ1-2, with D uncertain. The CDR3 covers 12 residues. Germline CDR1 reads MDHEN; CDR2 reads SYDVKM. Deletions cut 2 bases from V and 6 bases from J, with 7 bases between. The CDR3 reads CASSLASHGYTF. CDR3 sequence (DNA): TGTGCCAGCAGTTTAGCCAGCCATGGCTACACCTTC.

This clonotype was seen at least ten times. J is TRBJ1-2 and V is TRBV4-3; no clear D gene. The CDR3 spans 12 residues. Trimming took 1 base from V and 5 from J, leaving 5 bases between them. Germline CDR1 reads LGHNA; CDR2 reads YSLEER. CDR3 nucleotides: TGCGCCAGCAGCCAAGCCGGGTATGGCTACACCTTC. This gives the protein CASSQAGYGYTF.

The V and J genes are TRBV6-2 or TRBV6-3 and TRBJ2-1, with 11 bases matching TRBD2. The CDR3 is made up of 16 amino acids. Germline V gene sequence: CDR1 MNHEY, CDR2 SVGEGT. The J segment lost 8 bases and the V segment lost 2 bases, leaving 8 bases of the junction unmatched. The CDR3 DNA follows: TGTGCCAGCAGTTACGTAGCGGGAGGGGGATGGGATGAGCAGTTCTTC. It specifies CASSYVAGGGWDEQFF.

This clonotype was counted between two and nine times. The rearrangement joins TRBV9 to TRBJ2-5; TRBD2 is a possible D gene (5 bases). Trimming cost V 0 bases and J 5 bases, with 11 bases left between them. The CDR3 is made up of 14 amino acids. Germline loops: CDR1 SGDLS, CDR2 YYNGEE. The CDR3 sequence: CASSVAGRRETQYF. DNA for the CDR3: TGTGCCAGCAGCGTAGCGGGAAGGCGGGAGACCCAGTACTTC. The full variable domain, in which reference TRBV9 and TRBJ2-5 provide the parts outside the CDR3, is DSGVTQTPKHLITATGQRVTLRCSPRSGDLSVYWYQQSLDQGLQFLIQYYNGEERAKGNILERFSAQQFPDLHSELNLSSLELGDSALYFCASSVAGRRETQYFGPGTRLLVL.

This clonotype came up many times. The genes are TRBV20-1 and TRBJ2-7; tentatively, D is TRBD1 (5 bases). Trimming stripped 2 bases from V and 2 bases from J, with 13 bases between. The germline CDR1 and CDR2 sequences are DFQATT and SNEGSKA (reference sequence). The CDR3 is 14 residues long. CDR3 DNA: TGCAGTGCTAGATTAGGCAGGGTTACCTACGAGCAGTACTTC. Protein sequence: CSARLGRVTYEQYF.

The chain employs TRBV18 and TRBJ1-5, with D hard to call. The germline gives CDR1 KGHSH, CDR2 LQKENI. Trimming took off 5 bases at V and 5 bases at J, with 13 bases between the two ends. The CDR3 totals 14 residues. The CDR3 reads CASSSVGFDQPQHF. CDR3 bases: TGTGCCAGCTCATCGGTTGGTTTTGATCAGCCCCAGCATTTT.